One and the same sample provided the 27 T cell receptor beta chains below, sequenced in a study of blood T cell repertoires in COVID-19 (dated by TCRdb to 2020 to 2021). The library was built by means of the immunoSEQ multiplex PCR assay. TCRdb retrieved this table from immuneACCESS and kept in-frame rearrangements only. Not all clones are present; in checked studies, unresolved V genes account for under half, and no reason is known for the remainder. The table for this sample lists a few hundred thousand clones; roughly 77% of them were counted only once. The ten biggest clones cover 1.1% of the sample. Sequencing used peripheral blood. The receptor set was obtained from a human donor with acute or convalescent COVID-19. The donor label of this sample is uncertain.

This clone was detected only once. The rearrangement joins TRBV5-6 to TRBJ2-1; D gene ambiguous. The CDR3 is 14 residues long. Germline CDR1 reads SGHDT; CDR2 reads YYEEEE. V was clipped by 2 bases and J by 10 bases, with 16 bases between them. CDR3 DNA sequence: TGTGCCAGCAGCTTTCCGCTAGGCCCAAGGGAGCAGTTCTTC. Translation gives CASSFPLGPREQFF.

The chain couples TRBV18 to TRBJ2-5; 7 bases fit TRBD2. Trimming cost V 3 bases and J 8 bases; bases outside gene matches: 9. From germline, CDR1 is KGHSH and CDR2 LQKENI. The CDR3 has 14 amino acids. CDR3 nucleotide sequence: TGTGCCAGCTCACCTAGGCGGGAGATTGGAACCCAGTACTTC. It translates to CASSPRREIGTQYF. The variable domain in full, completed from reference TRBV18 and TRBJ2-5, reads NAGVMQNPRHLVRRRGQEARLRCSPMKGHSHVYWYRQLPEEGLKFMVYLQKENIIDESGMPKERFSAEFPKEGPSILRIQQVVRGDSAAYFCASSPRREIGTQYFGPGTRLLVL.

The chain couples TRBV7-2 to TRBJ1-2; D gene ambiguous. Germline V gene sequence: CDR1 SGHTA, CDR2 FQGNSA. The CDR3 runs to 14 residues. V lost 1 base and J 2 bases, leaving 8 bases between the germline ends. The CDR3 loop reads CASSLDRGNYGYTF. In DNA form, the CDR3 reads TGTGCCAGCAGCTTAGACCGGGGAAACTATGGCTACACCTTC.

This sequence joins TRBV19 and TRBJ2-2; 9 bases align to TRBD1. Per germline, CDR1 LNHDA and CDR2 SQIVND (reference sequence). With 3 bases clipped from V and 9 bases from J, the junction kept 2 bases outside the gene matches. The CDR3 has 13 amino acids. The CDR3 protein is CASSMDRGWELFF. CDR3 sequence (DNA): TGTGCCAGTAGTATGGACAGGGGCTGGGAGCTGTTTTTT.

This clone appeared once. The CDR3 reads CASSFSDRVEKLFF. For the CDR3, the DNA is TGTGCCAGCAGCTTTTCTGACAGGGTGGAAAAACTGTTTTTT. V is TRBV11-2 and J is TRBJ1-4, with 7 bases matching TRBD1. The CDR3 extends over 14 amino acids. The germline V gene encodes CDR1 SGHAT and CDR2 FQNNGV. V lost 3 bases and J lost 8; bases outside the gene matches: 6.

V gene TRBV19 combines with J gene TRBJ1-5; possible D gene TRBD1, 6 bases. The length of the CDR3 is 15 residues. In germline, CDR1 is LNHDA, CDR2 SQIVND (reference sequence). With 8 bases removed from V and 6 bases from J, the gap between germline ends came to 20 bases. This CDR3 reads CASGSGTQVIQPQHF. In DNA, the CDR3 is TGTGCCAGTGGCTCTGGGACACAAGTTATTCAGCCCCAGCATTTT.

This clone was counted a single time. The genes are TRBV2 and TRBJ1-2; possibly TRBD1 for D (5 bases). V gave up 2 bases and J gave up 5 bases, with 12 bases separating them. This CDR3 region has 14 residues. Germline CDR1 is SNHLY and CDR2 is FYNNEI. CDR3 sequence: CASSELGQGYGYTF. The DNA of the CDR3 is TGTGCCAGCAGTGAACTGGGTCAGGGTTATGGCTACACCTTC.

Details on this clone: The same CDR3 is also encoded by other DNA sequences in this sample. The gene calls are TRBV9 and TRBJ1-3; 7 bases line up with TRBD1. V lost 5 bases and J lost 2; bases outside the gene matches: 4. Per the germline V gene, CDR1 is SGDLS and CDR2 is YYNGEE. The CDR3 is 14 residues long. CDR3: CASSAGTAGNTIYF. The CDR3 bases are TGTGCCAGCAGTGCCGGGACAGCTGGAAACACCATATATTTT.

J is TRBJ2-5 and V is TRBV4-1, with a possible D match to TRBD2 (6 bases). This CDR3 comprises 14 residues. Per germline, CDR1 MGHRA and CDR2 YSYEKL. Trimming removed 3 bases from V and 4 bases from J, with 12 bases in between. The CDR3: CASSHPGSVETQYF. The DNA of the CDR3 is TGCGCCAGCAGCCATCCCGGGAGCGTAGAGACCCAGTACTTC.

V gene TRBV6-4 combines with J gene TRBJ1-1; unclear D gene. V was trimmed by 4 bases and J by 1 base, leaving 7 bases between them. Germline-derived CDR1 and CDR2 are MRHNA and SNTAGT. CDR3 length equals 13 residues. Here the CDR3 DNA reads TGTGCCAGCAGTGCTGGCAGGAACACTGAAGCTTTCTTT. Encoded protein: CASSAGRNTEAFF.

The chain couples TRBV25-1 to TRBJ2-7; D remains unclear. This CDR3 has 11 residues. The V gene lost 4 bases and the J gene lost 7 bases, with 8 bases spanning the gap. Per germline, CDR1 MGHDK and CDR2 SYGVNS. The CDR3 loop reads CASSVSREQYF. CDR3 DNA sequence: TGTGCCAGCAGTGTCTCCCGGGAGCAGTACTTC.

This chain links TRBV19 with TRBJ1-5; 9 nucleotides align to TRBD1. Germline assignment: CDR1 LNHDA and CDR2 SQIVND (reference sequence). The CDR3 has 17 residues. Trimming took 6 bases from V and 3 from J; bases not matched to a gene: 12. CDR3 region: CASRGSWGQGVNQPQHF. CDR3 bases: TGTGCCAGTAGAGGGAGTTGGGGACAGGGAGTCAATCAGCCCCAGCATTTT.

The rearrangement uses TRBV7-8 and TRBJ2-5, with TRBD1 matching over 10 bases. This CDR3 has 16 residues. Per the germline V gene, CDR1 is SGHVS and CDR2 is FQNEAQ. V dropped 8 bases and J dropped 4; count of bases not matched to a gene: 13. The CDR3: CASATSGTGVRETQYF. The CDR3 bases are TGTGCCAGCGCCACCTCCGGGACAGGGGTCAGAGAGACCCAGTACTTC.

The J gene is TRBJ2-1, the V gene TRBV29-1, with 9 positions matching TRBD2. V lost 6 bases and J lost 5; bases outside the gene matches: 11. The CDR3 has 15 amino acids. CDR1 is SQVTM, CDR2 ANQGSEA, per germline. The CDR3 loop reads CSVKRRLAGNNEQFF. CDR3 in DNA: TGCAGCGTAAAGAGGCGCCTAGCGGGAAACAATGAGCAGTTCTTC.

This clone was detected once. The chain combines TRBV4-1 with TRBJ1-5; tentative D call: TRBD1 (5 bases). The CDR3 runs to 15 residues. From germline, CDR1 is MGHRA and CDR2 YSYEKL. V lost 1 base, J lost 2 bases, and 9 bases lay in between. The CDR3 region is CASSQVPGGNQPQHF. CDR3 bases: TGCGCCAGCAGCCAAGTCCCGGGGGGCAATCAGCCCCAGCATTTT.

V is TRBV11-2 and J is TRBJ2-2; TRBD1 matches 7 bases. J gave up 2 bases and V 7 bases, and 7 bases lay outside the gene matches. Germline values: CDR1 SGHAT, CDR2 FQNNGV. CDR3 size: 15 residues. For the CDR3, the DNA is TGTGCCAGCAAGTTAGGGGGCATCAACACCGGGGAGCTGTTTTTT. Its translation: CASKLGGINTGELFF.

The J gene is TRBJ2-4, the V gene TRBV6-5, with 9 bases that match TRBD1. Germline V lookup: CDR1 MNHEY, CDR2 SVGAGI. After removal of 8 bases from V and 7 bases from J, the junction contained 6 bases not matched to a gene. This CDR3 spans 13 amino acids. The CDR3 is CASCPGTGNIQYF. The DNA for the CDR3 is TGTGCCAGCTGTCCCGGGACAGGGAACATTCAGTACTTC.

This chain connects TRBV29-1 to TRBJ2-1, with TRBD2 identical over 8 bases. The CDR3 runs 14 residues. With 3 bases clipped from V and 2 bases from J, the junction kept 3 bases outside the gene matches. Germline V gene sequence: CDR1 SQVTM, CDR2 ANQGSEA. Here the CDR3 reads CSVDGAGAYNEQFF. In nucleotides, the CDR3 is TGCAGCGTTGATGGAGCGGGAGCCTACAATGAGCAGTTCTTC.

Details on this clone: Other nucleotide sequences from this sample produce the same CDR3. This chain joins TRBV9 and TRBJ2-7, with a tentative D call TRBD2 (6 bases). The germline V and J ends were trimmed by 3 bases and 0 bases, with 19 bases remaining between them. CDR3 length equals 17 residues. The germline gives CDR1 SGDLS, CDR2 YYNGEE. The DNA of the CDR3 is TGTGCCAGCAGCGCCACCGGGGGTGGCGGGGCCTCCTACGAGCAGTACTTC. The encoded protein is CASSATGGGGASYEQYF.

This rearrangement joins TRBV20-1 to TRBJ1-3; D not certain. The germline V gene encodes CDR1 DFQATT and CDR2 SNEGSKA (reference sequence). The CDR3 is made up of 12 amino acids. Trimming removed 3 bases at V and 4 bases at J, with 7 bases between. CDR3 sequence (DNA): TGCAGTGCTAGTTCTTCGGGAAACACCATATATTTT. This sequence encodes CSASSSGNTIYF.

This clone was seen a handful of times. The gene calls are TRBV5-1 and TRBJ1-2; 8 nucleotides agree with TRBD1. V lost 1 base and J lost 7; bases outside the gene matches: 15. The CDR3 sequence is 17 residues long. Per germline, CDR1 SGHRS and CDR2 YFSETQ. In DNA form, the CDR3 reads TGCGCCAGCAGCTTGACACCTCCCGGACAGGGAACCGGTGGCTACACCTTC. Amino acid sequence: CASSLTPPGQGTGGYTF.

The J gene is TRBJ2-2, the V gene TRBV19, with 12 nucleotides matching TRBD2. Germline loops: CDR1 LNHDA, CDR2 SQIVND (reference sequence). Unmatched junction bases numbered 12, after V lost 6 bases and J lost 4 bases. The CDR3 has 18 amino acids. In DNA form, the CDR3 reads TGTGCCAGTAGCCGGACTAGCGGGACCCGGGGTCCCACCGGGGAGCTGTTTTTT. This encodes CASSRTSGTRGPTGELFF.

The chain employs TRBV10-1 and TRBJ2-7; D remains ambiguous. V gave up 2 bases and J gave up 4 bases, with 24 bases separating them. The CDR3 is 18 residues long. CDR1 and CDR2 from the germline V gene are WNHNN and SYGVQD (reference sequence). This CDR3 reads CASSEEANVGFQKYEQYF. The CDR3 DNA reads TGCGCCAGCAGTGAGGAGGCCAACGTTGGGTTCCAGAAGTACGAGCAGTACTTC.

The chain couples TRBV19 to TRBJ2-3; possible D gene TRBD1, 6 bases. This CDR3 spans 16 amino acids. Deletions cut 6 bases from V and 1 base from J, with 17 bases between. Germline CDR1 is LNHDA and CDR2 is SQIVND (reference sequence). CDR3 in amino acids: CASRQQGGYGTDTQYF. The DNA of the CDR3 is TGTGCCAGTAGGCAACAGGGTGGGTATGGCACAGATACGCAGTATTTT.

This rearrangement joins TRBV2 to TRBJ2-7; D unresolved. Germline values: CDR1 SNHLY, CDR2 FYNNEI. Trimming took 6 bases from V and 7 from J, leaving 19 bases between them. The CDR3 length is 14 residues. CDR3 bases: TGTGCCAGCAGCCCGATAGGCGGAATAAGGGAGCAGTACTTC. Encoded protein: CASSPIGGIREQYF.

A single count supports this clone. The CDR3 region is CASSPRPDNSPLHF. In DNA, the CDR3 is TGTGCCAGCAGTCCTAGGCCTGATAATTCACCCCTCCACTTT. The chain employs TRBV27 and TRBJ1-6; D ambiguous. V was cut by 5 bases and J by 5 bases, with 10 bases left in between. This CDR3 is 14 amino acids long. CDR1 is MNHEY, CDR2 SMNVEV, per germline (reference sequence).

This clone appeared once. This sequence joins TRBV14 and TRBJ1-5; TRBD1 might be the D (6 bases). This CDR3 is built from 16 residues. The germline V and J ends were trimmed by 5 bases and 3 bases, with 17 bases remaining between them. In germline, CDR1 is SGHDN, CDR2 FVKESK. CDR3 residues: CASSGTSRGSNQPQHF. In nucleotides, the CDR3 is TGTGCCAGCAGCGGCACCAGCAGGGGCTCCAATCAGCCCCAGCATTTT.